This T cell receptor (beta chain) was documented in a study of identical twins. TCRdb re-called the 5' RACE reads through MiXCR, storing one row per CDR3 protein. This sample has about 520,000 distinct CDR3 sequences, with approximately 22% found just once. The CDR3 runs to 14 residues. The germline gives CDR1 MNHEY, CDR2 SVGAGI. With 3 bases removed from V and 4 bases from J, the gap between germline ends came to 12 bases. Another study also made use of these data, one on T cells expressing NK-cell markers. In that study: From sorted CD3+CD56+NKG2C+, CD3+CD56+NKG2C- and CD3+CD56-NKG2C+ T cells came the TCR beta repertoires. Uncertainty persisted over the HCMV specificity of expanded NKG2C+ T cell clones.

The rearrangement links TRBV6-5 to TRBJ2-5; D perhaps matches TRBD2 (5 bases). The sequencing sample was made of CD4+ T cells sorted from blood. The receptor was derived from a woman under 30 in good health. The CDR3 bases are TGTGCCAGCAGTTATGACCGGGGTGGAGAGACCCAGTACTTC. Residues: CASSYDRGGETQYF.